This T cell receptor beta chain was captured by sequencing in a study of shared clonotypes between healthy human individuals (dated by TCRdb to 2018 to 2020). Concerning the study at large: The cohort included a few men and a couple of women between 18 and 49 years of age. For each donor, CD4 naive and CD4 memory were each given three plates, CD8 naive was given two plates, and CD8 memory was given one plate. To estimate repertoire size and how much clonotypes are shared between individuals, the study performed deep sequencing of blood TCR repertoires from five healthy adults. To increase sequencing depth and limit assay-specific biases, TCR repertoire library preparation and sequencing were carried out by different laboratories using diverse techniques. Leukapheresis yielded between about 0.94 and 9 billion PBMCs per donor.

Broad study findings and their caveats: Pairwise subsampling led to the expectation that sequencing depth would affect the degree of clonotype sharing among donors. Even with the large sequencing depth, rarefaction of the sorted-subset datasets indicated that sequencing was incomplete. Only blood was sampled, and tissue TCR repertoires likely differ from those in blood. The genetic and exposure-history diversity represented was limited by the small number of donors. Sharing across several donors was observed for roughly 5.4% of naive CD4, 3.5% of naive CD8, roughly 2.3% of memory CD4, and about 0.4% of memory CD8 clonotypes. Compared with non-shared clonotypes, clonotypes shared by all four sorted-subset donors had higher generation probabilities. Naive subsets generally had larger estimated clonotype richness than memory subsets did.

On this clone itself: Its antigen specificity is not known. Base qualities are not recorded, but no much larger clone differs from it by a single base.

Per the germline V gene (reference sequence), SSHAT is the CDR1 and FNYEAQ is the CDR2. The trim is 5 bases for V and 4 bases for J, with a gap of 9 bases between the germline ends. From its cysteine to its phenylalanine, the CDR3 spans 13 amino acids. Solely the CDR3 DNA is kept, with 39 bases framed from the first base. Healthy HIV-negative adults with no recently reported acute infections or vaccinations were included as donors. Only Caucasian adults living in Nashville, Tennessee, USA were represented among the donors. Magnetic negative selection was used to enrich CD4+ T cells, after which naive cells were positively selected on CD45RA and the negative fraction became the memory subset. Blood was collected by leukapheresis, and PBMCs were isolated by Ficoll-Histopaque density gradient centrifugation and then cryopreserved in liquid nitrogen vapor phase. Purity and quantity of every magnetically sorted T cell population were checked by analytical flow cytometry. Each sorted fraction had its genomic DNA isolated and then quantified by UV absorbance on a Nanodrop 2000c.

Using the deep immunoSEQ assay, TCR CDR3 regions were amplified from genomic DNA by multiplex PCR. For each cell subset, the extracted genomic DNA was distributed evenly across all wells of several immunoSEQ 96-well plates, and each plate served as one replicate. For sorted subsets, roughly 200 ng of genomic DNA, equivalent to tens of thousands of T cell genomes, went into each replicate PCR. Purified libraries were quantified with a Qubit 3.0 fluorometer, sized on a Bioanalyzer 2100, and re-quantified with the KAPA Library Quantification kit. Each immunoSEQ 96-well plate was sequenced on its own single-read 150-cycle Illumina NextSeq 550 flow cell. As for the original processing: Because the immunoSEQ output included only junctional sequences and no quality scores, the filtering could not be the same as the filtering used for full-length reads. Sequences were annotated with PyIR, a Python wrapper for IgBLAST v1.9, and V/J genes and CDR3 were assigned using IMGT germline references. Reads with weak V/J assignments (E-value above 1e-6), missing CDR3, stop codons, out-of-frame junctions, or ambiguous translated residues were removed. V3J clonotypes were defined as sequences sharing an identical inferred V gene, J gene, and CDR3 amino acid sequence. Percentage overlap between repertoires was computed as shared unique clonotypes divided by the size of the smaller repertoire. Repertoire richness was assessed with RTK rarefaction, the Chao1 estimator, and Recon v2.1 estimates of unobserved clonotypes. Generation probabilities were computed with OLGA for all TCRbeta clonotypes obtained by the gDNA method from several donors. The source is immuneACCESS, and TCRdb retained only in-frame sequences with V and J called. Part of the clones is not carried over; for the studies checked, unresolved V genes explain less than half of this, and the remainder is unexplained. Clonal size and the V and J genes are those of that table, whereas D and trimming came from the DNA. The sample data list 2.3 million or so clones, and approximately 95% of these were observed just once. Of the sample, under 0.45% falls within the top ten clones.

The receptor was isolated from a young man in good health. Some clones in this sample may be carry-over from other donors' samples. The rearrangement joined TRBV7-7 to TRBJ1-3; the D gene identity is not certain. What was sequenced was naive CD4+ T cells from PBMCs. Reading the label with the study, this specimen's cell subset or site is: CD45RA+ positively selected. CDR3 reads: CASSRLTGNTIYF. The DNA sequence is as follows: TGTGCCAGCAGCCGACTTACAGGAAACACCATATATTTT.